This T cell receptor (beta chain) was found in a study of cytomegalovirus exposure and HLA in healthy donors. Study-wide findings and caveats: Later on, an analysis tied some 17,000 TCR beta sequences to HLA alleles at 0.05 false discovery rate. Later on, a genetic analysis was performed. It linked a missense variant in DCLRE1C with V- and J-gene trimming of TCR beta. In all likelihood, a cluster of highly shared sequence variants was a sequencing artifact. The study designated 150 to 200 TCR beta chains cytomegalovirus-associated.

Amplification used 60 Vbeta primers and 13 Jbeta primers. Sequenced by immunoSEQ multiplex PCR; TCRdb stores in-frame clones only, minus some. The sample lists fewer than 250,000 clones; about 80% were seen once. This clone was picked up a small number of times. The antigen remains undetermined. Other nucleotide sequences in the sample specify the same CDR3. From germline, CDR1 is SQVTM and CDR2 ANQGSEA. J lost 1 base, V lost 4 bases, and 3 bases had no gene match. The CDR3 is made up of 16 amino acids. V and J are TRBV29-1 and TRBJ2-3; TRBD2 matches at 15 bases. The source is a woman in her 40s in good health and CMV-seronegative. The sample consisted of PBMCs. This chain's CDR3 is CSVVGLAGGGTDTQYF. As DNA, the CDR3 is TGCAGCGTTGTAGGACTAGCGGGAGGGGGCACAGATACGCAGTATTTT.